A single sample is the source of the 15 T cell receptor beta chains below, sequenced in a study of T cell repertoires in cytomegalovirus infection. These receptors lack a known antigen. Using its own MiXCR run on the reads, TCRdb lists one record per CDR3 protein. The sample holds hundreds of thousands of distinct CDR3 sequences, 33% seen once. Sequences were derived from cultured PBMCs, sampled from culture after CMV antigen stimulation. The receptors shown here come from a human donor in good health (CMV status not recorded). Some clones in this sample may be carry-over from other donors' samples.

In its sample, this clonotype was seen a few times. The J gene is TRBJ1-5, the V gene TRBV20-1; possibly TRBD1 for D (5 bases). Germline CDR1 is DFQATT and CDR2 is SNEGSKA (reference sequence). The CDR3 extends over 14 amino acids. The V end was cut by 6 bases, the J end by 0 bases, with 12 bases between. The CDR3 DNA is TGCAGTGCGGGGCCCAGTCATAGCAATCAGCCCCAGCATTTT. Its protein is CSAGPSHSNQPQHF.

The chain carries TRBV28 and TRBJ1-4; 7 positions match TRBD1. The CDR3 sequence is 14 residues long. CDR1 is MDHEN, CDR2 SYDVKM, per germline. J was trimmed by 5 bases and V by 5 bases; bases with no gene match: 5. The CDR3 nucleotides are TGTGCCAGCAGTCTGGGACAGCCAAATGAAAAACTGTTTTTT. Translation: CASSLGQPNEKLFF. The full variable domain, with the rest looked up from reference TRBV28 and TRBJ1-4, is DVKVTQSSRYLVKRTGEKVFLECVQDMDHENMFWYRQDPGLGLRLIYFSYDVKMKEKGDIPEGYSVSREKKERFSLILESASTNQTSMYLCASSLGQPNEKLFFGSGTQLSVL.

This clonotype has a handful of counts. V is TRBV20-1 and J is TRBJ1-1; D is unresolved. V lost 3 bases, J lost 7 bases, and 15 bases lay in between. The CDR3 is 13 amino acids. In germline, CDR1 is DFQATT, CDR2 SNEGSKA (reference sequence). For the CDR3, the DNA is TGCAGTGCTAGGTCCGGGAGGAAAGTTGAAGCTTTCTTT. It translates to CSARSGRKVEAFF.

This clonotype was recorded once. This chain connects TRBV20-1 to TRBJ2-1; no reliable D call. The V end was cut by 6 bases, the J end by 0 bases, with 12 bases between. Germline lookup yields CDR1 DFQATT and CDR2 SNEGSKA (reference sequence). The CDR3 runs to 14 residues. The CDR3 DNA follows: TGCAGTGCCCCATTCCCAGACTCCTACAATGAGCAGTTCTTC. This gives the protein CSAPFPDSYNEQFF.

The chain couples TRBV10-3 to TRBJ2-5; D possibly corresponds to TRBD1 (5 bases). V lost 2 bases to trimming and J lost 3 bases, with 10 bases between them. CDR3 length equals 14 residues. The germline CDR1 and CDR2 sequences are ENHRY and SYGVKD. CDR3 amino acids: CAISEPTDKETQYF. In nucleotides, the CDR3 is TGTGCCATCAGTGAGCCGACAGATAAAGAGACCCAGTACTTC.

This clonotype was counted only a few times. This sequence joins TRBV7-9 and TRBJ1-5; maybe TRBD1 (6 bases). Trimming left V 4 bases short and J 6 bases short, with 13 bases between. This CDR3 contains 14 residues. Germline V gene lookup returns CDR1 SEHNR and CDR2 FQNEAQ (reference sequence). The CDR3 region has the DNA TGTGCCAGCAGCTCACAGGGCGTCATTCAGCCCCAGCATTTT. Its protein is CASSSQGVIQPQHF. Full variable domain (missing parts from reference TRBV7-9 and TRBJ1-5): DTGVSQNPRHKITKRGQNVTFRCDPISEHNRLYWYRQTLGQGPEFLTYFQNEAQLEKSRLLSDRFSAERPKGSFSTLEIQRTEQGDSAMYLCASSSQGVIQPQHFGDGTRLSIL.

The rearrangement links TRBV28 to TRBJ1-6; D call uncertain. This CDR3 spans 14 amino acids. Trimming left V 4 bases short and J 5 bases short, with 9 bases between. Germline V gene data show CDR1 as MDHEN and CDR2 as SYDVKM. CDR3 loop: CASSSDGDNSPLHF. CDR3 nucleotides: TGTGCCAGCAGTTCTGACGGGGATAATTCACCCCTCCACTTT.

This chain uses TRBV12-3 or TRBV12-4 with TRBJ2-7; no reliable D call. The CDR3 runs to 12 residues. The ends were cut back, 5 bases at V and 4 bases at J, with 9 bases in the middle. DNA for the CDR3: TGTGCCAGCAGTCCGAATAATTACGAGCAGTACTTC. It codes for CASSPNNYEQYF.

V usage is TRBV5-5 and J usage is TRBJ2-1; TRBD2 might be the D (6 bases). Trimming stripped 2 bases from V and 5 bases from J, with 14 bases between. The germline gives CDR1 SGHKS, CDR2 YYEKEE (reference sequence). CDR3 length: 15 amino acids. CDR3: CASSFTGGWNNEQFF. For the CDR3, the DNA is TGTGCCAGCAGCTTTACCGGGGGATGGAACAATGAGCAGTTCTTC.

This chain joins TRBV2 and TRBJ1-2; D may be TRBD1 (5 bases). The germline V gene encodes CDR1 SNHLY and CDR2 FYNNEI. Trimming cost V 6 bases and J 8 bases, with 16 bases left between them. The CDR3 loop spans 13 amino acids. The chain's CDR3 is CASRDPGLEGYTF. CDR3 coding DNA: TGTGCCAGCAGGGATCCGGGGCTGGAAGGCTACACCTTC.

Within the sample, this clonotype is medium-sized. V usage is TRBV27 and J usage is TRBJ2-5, with D possibly being TRBD1 (6 bases). Germline V gene data show CDR1 as MNHEY and CDR2 as SMNVEV (reference sequence). This CDR3 has 14 residues. Trimming removed 5 bases at V and 2 bases at J, with 12 bases between. The CDR3 spells CASSPGTTQETQYF. The CDR3 DNA follows: TGTGCCAGCAGTCCGGGGACAACTCAAGAGACCCAGTACTTC.

This clonotype came up a few times. The gene calls are TRBV27 and TRBJ1-1, with D perhaps TRBD1 (5 bases). The germline CDR1 and CDR2 sequences are MNHEY and SMNVEV (reference sequence). Between the trimmed V and J ends, which lost 8 bases and 5 bases, there was a span of 15 bases. The CDR3 is 13 residues long. CDR3 residues: CASGVQWGTEAFF. The CDR3 DNA follows: TGTGCCAGCGGAGTACAGTGGGGGACTGAAGCTTTCTTT.

The V gene is TRBV6-5, the J gene TRBJ1-6; D ambiguous. The CDR3 sequence is 15 residues long. Germline CDR1 reads MNHEY; CDR2 reads SVGAGI. With 6 bases removed from V and 0 bases from J, the gap between germline ends came to 9 bases. This chain's CDR3 is CASRARSSYNSPLHF. The CDR3 coding sequence is TGTGCCAGCAGGGCAAGGAGCTCCTATAATTCACCCCTCCACTTT.

The J gene is TRBJ2-6, the V gene TRBV12-3 or TRBV12-4; D uncertain. V was clipped by 6 bases and J by 2 bases, with 11 bases between them. The CDR3 contains 15 residues. The DNA for the CDR3 is TGTGCCAGCAGCGACGAAAGTCCTGGGGCCAACGTCCTGACTTTC. Translated: CASSDESPGANVLTF.

This chain links TRBV12-3 or TRBV12-4 with TRBJ2-3; 10 bases line up with TRBD1. V shed 5 bases, J shed 8 bases, and the junction held 10 bases outside the gene matches. The CDR3 consists of 15 residues. The CDR3 DNA reads as TGTGCCAGCAGTCCAACCGGGACAGGGGTTGCTACGCAGTATTTT. This translates into CASSPTGTGVATQYF.